What follows are 2 T cell receptor beta chains derived from one specimen sequenced in a study of shared clonotypes between healthy human individuals. This table comes from immunoSEQ multiplex PCR, and its TCRdb copy is limited to in-frame clones, with some not included. The sample holds around 1,000,000 clones, roughly 80% seen once. Input material: memory CD4+ T cells from PBMCs. Subset meaning: CD45RA-negative fraction. All receptors come from a man aged 18 to 35 in good health. Some clones in this sample may be carry-over from other donors' samples.

The chain carries TRBV7-9 and TRBJ1-2; 10 nucleotides agree with TRBD1. The CDR3 has 16 amino acids. Germline values: CDR1 SEHNR, CDR2 FQNEAQ (reference sequence). J lost 4 bases, V lost 6 bases, and 11 bases had no gene match. For the CDR3, the DNA is TGTGCCAGCAGTTATACCGGGACAGGGGAGGGCTATGGCTACACCTTC. This gives the protein CASSYTGTGEGYGYTF.

The V and J genes are TRBV11-1 and TRBJ2-7; D call uncertain. This CDR3 has 12 residues. Trimming pared 2 bases from V and 6 bases from J, leaving 8 bases between. Germline V gene data show CDR1 as SGHAT and CDR2 as FQDESV (reference sequence). This chain's CDR3 is CASSLIWSEQYF. DNA for the CDR3: TGTGCCAGCAGCTTAATTTGGTCCGAGCAGTACTTC.